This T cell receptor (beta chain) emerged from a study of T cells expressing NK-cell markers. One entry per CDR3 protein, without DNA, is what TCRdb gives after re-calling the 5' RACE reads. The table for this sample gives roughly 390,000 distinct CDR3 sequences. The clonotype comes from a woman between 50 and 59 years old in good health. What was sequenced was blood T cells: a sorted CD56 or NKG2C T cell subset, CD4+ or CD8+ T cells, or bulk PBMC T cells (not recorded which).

The CDR3 sequence is CASMAGFYNEQFF. The rearrangement links TRBV28 to TRBJ2-1; TCRdb returns TRBD2, unconfirmable since there is no DNA. The length of the CDR3 is 13 residues. Germline assignment: CDR1 MDHEN and CDR2 SYDVKM.